This TCR beta chain was documented in a study of shared clonotypes between healthy human individuals. Study-level points and caveats: Larger estimated richness was generally seen in naive subsets than in memory subsets. In this cohort, only blood was sampled, and tissue repertoires likely differ.

Positively selected for CCR7, the CD45RO-negative cells used as naive CD8 cells excluded terminally differentiated effector memory CD45RA+ cells. V was clipped by 6 bases and J by 8 bases; unmatched bases: 8. Germline-derived CDR1 and CDR2 are SNHLY and FYNNEI. This CDR3 has 15 amino acids. A note on this clone: Its cognate antigen is unknown.

TCRdb's table, derived via immunoSEQ multiplex PCR, lists solely in-frame clones and lacks some. This sample has about 2 million clones; about 95% occur once, and the top ten carry 0.85% to 1.3%. The clonotype originates from a man between 18 and 35 years old in good health. Sequenced sample: naive CD8+ T cells sorted from blood. The chain joins TRBV2 to TRBJ2-1; TRBD2 matches 12 bases. DNA for the CDR3: TGTGCCAGCAGGGATCTAGCGGGGGGGCCCCATGAGCAGTTCTTC. Translating it yields CASRDLAGGPHEQFF.